This TCR beta chain was obtained from a study of shared clonotypes between healthy human individuals. Notes on the study in general: In the sorted subsets, rarefaction showed sequencing was incomplete despite large depth. Researchers found naive subsets generally carried larger estimated richness than memory subsets.

Generated by immunoSEQ multiplex PCR, the TCRdb table keeps only in-frame clones and is missing some. The data show 640,000 or so clones, approximately 79% seen once. Naive CD45RA+ and memory CD45RA-negative subsets were split from CD4+ cells. This clone was detected a few times. Its cognate antigen is unknown. This CDR3 contains 15 residues. V was shortened by 4 bases and J by 0 bases, with 10 bases between the two germline ends. The germline V gene encodes CDR1 LNHDA and CDR2 SQIVND (reference sequence). This rearrangement joins TRBV19 to TRBJ1-3; D possibly corresponds to TRBD1 (5 bases). The source of this sequence is a young woman in good health. The sequenced sample was memory CD4+ T cells sorted from blood. Subset reported: CD45RA-negative fraction. The CDR3 region is CASSTTAGSGNTIYF. The CDR3 DNA is TGTGCCAGTAGTACGACAGCCGGCTCTGGAAACACCATATATTTT.